Listed below are T cell receptor beta chains from one sample, sequenced in a study of post-analysis software for immune sequencing data. TCRdb re-derived calls from the PCR reads in MiXCR, one entry per CDR3 protein. The sample gives under 900,000 distinct CDR3 sequences, roughly 58% of which show up once; over 4% is in the top ten. The sequenced sample consisted of blood. Receptors originate from a girl between 5 and 17 years old with multiple sclerosis. CDR3s include the opening cysteine and the closing phenylalanine or tryptophan. A D gene is named only where the DNA matches it firmly. Clone size appears in some rows only: once, few, many, or a class for an expanded clone.

CASSPGGTGELFF,TGTGCCAGCAGCCCTGGTGGCACCGGGGAGCTGTTTTTT,TRBJ2-2,TRBV25-1,-,-
CASSSGQGFSYEQYF,TGTGCCAGCAGTTCCGGACAGGGGTTTTCCTACGAGCAGTACTTC,TRBJ2-7,TRBV25-1,few,TRBD1
CASSDPGQITEAFF,TGCGCCAGCAGCGATCCGGGACAGATCACTGAAGCTTTCTTT,TRBJ1-1,TRBV5-1,-,TRBD1
CSARAGGLNEQFF,TGCAGTGCTAGGGCGGGAGGATTAAATGAGCAGTTCTTC,TRBJ2-1,TRBV20-1,few,TRBD2
CASSPTVRPGAFGANVLTF,TGTGCCAGCTCACCAACGGTGCGACCCGGGGCTTTTGGGGCCAACGTCCTGACTTTC,TRBJ2-6,TRBV18,-,-
CASSSRGSNSPLHF,TGTGCCAGCAGCAGCCGGGGATCTAATTCACCCCTCCACTTT,TRBJ1-6,TRBV9,-,-
CAISESGGRRDTEAFF,TGTGCCATCAGTGAGAGCGGGGGCAGGCGGGACACTGAAGCTTTCTTT,TRBJ1-1,TRBV10-3,-,-
CASSQGTVTYEQYF,TGTGCCAGCAGCCAAGGCACAGTGACCTACGAGCAGTACTTC,TRBJ2-7,TRBV14,-,-
CSVMRDRSTDTQYF,TGCAGCGTTATGCGGGACCGGAGCACAGATACGCAGTATTTT,TRBJ2-3,TRBV29-1,few,-
CASSLASRAVNTEAFF,TGCGCCAGCAGCTTGGCCTCGCGGGCTGTGAACACTGAAGCTTTCTTT,TRBJ1-1,TRBV5-1,-,-
CASSLGTGRDDTQYF,TGCGCCAGCAGCTTGGGGACAGGGAGGGACGATACGCAGTATTTT,TRBJ2-3,TRBV5-1,-,-
CSARDWNEQFF,TGCAGTGCTAGAGATTGGAATGAGCAGTTCTTC,TRBJ2-1,TRBV20-1,-,-
CASSPPWVNTEAFF,TGTGCCAGCTCACCACCTTGGGTGAACACTGAAGCTTTCTTT,TRBJ1-1,TRBV18,few,-